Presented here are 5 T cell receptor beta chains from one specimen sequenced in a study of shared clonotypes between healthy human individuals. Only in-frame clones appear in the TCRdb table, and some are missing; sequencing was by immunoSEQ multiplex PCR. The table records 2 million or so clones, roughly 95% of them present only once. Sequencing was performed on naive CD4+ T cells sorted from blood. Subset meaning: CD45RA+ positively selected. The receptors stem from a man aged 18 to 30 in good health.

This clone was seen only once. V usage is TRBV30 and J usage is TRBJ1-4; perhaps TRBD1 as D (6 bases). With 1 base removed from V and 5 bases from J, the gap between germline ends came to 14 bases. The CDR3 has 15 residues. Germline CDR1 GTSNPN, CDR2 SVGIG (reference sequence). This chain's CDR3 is CAWSAFRDINEKLFF. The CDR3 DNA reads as TGTGCCTGGAGTGCCTTTAGGGACATAAATGAAAAACTGTTTTTT.

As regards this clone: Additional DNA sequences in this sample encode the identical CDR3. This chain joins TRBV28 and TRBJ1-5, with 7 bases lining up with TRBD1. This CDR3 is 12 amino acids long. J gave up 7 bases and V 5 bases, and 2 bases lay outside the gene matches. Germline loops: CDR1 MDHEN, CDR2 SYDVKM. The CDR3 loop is CASSDRVQPQHF. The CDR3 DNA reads TGTGCCAGCAGTGACAGGGTACAGCCCCAGCATTTT.

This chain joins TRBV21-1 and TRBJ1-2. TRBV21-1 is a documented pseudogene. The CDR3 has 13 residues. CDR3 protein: CASSKALLRGYTF. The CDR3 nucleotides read TGTGCCAGCAGCAAAGCTCTTCTAAGGGGCTACACCTTC.

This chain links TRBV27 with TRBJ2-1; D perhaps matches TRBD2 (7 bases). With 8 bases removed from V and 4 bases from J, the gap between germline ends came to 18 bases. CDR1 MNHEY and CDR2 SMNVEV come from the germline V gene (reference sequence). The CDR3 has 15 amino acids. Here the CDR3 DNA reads TGTGCCAGCCGTAGTTGGGGGGGGCTATACAATGAGCAGTTCTTC. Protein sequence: CASRSWGGLYNEQFF.

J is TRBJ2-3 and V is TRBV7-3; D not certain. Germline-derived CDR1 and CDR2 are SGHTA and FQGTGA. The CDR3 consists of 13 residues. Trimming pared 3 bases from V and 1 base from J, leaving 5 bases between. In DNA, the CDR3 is TGTGCCAGCAGCTTTGGGCGCACAGATACGCAGTATTTT. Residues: CASSFGRTDTQYF.